The rows below give T cell receptor beta chains drawn from one sample of a study of blood T cell repertoires in COVID-19. Assay: immunoSEQ multiplex PCR; the TCRdb copy retains only in-frame clones and omits some. Of approximately 280,000 clones in the sample, around 90% were seen once. Sequencing used peripheral blood. These receptors all stem from a woman aged 30 to 39 with COVID-19, enrolled during active disease. Each CDR3 is given without its conserved first and last residue.

V	J	CDR3
TRBV3-1/TRBV3-2	TRBJ2-1	ASSLKGLAGKRSSYNEQF
TRBV18	TRBJ2-5	ASSKRLAEQETQY
TRBV6-5	TRBJ2-1	ASSYSSEDEQF
TRBV6-5	TRBJ2-2	ASSLGTGLNGELF
TRBV7-6	TRBJ2-7	ASSLRAGESYEQY
TRBV27	TRBJ2-7	ASSERTGGKQY
TRBV6-4	TRBJ2-4	ASGRVSPIIAKNIQY
TRBV4-1	TRBJ1-1	ASSQEPGYRQGGNTEAF
TRBV9	TRBJ2-1	ASSKTSGRSSYNEQF
TRBV29-1	TRBJ2-7	SVEGRGPYEQY
TRBV30	TRBJ2-7	AWSPGTVYEQY
TRBV7-8	TRBJ2-3	ASSLEASGYTDTQY
TRBV7-2	TRBJ2-1	ASSLELALTYNEQF
TRBV29-1	TRBJ2-7	SVEEWLGPTREQY
TRBV19	TRBJ2-1	ASSTGDYRYNEQF
TRBV7-9	TRBJ1-2	ASSLGWGQNYGHT
TRBV28	TRBJ1-5	ASSYREGFSNQPQH
TRBV18	TRBJ1-6	ASSPSSPRDVGRNSPLH
TRBV27	TRBJ2-7	ASRLLQGRSEQY
TRBV3-1/TRBV3-2	TRBJ2-5	ASSQVRTSAETQY
TRBV28	TRBJ1-2	ASIPTVTNYGYT
TRBV11-2	TRBJ2-1	ASSPGVAGGGYNEQF
TRBV3-1/TRBV3-2	TRBJ2-3	ASSQQGLAGDTQY
TRBV9	TRBJ1-2	ASSPRQGLGYGYT
TRBV2	TRBJ1-6	ASSEARQNSPLH
TRBV5-1	TRBJ2-1	ASSFLAGVRNEQF
TRBV9	TRBJ1-1	ASSVGAASTEAF
TRBV19	TRBJ2-3	ASSILGSSTDTQY
TRBV9	TRBJ1-1	ASSVDPQGALNTEAF
TRBV30	TRBJ1-1	AWRSRGTEAF
TRBV6-1	TRBJ1-1	ASSEVLAF
TRBV30	TRBJ1-2	AWSVRVEGGYGYT
TRBV24-1	TRBJ2-2	ATSDPRGLAGASGELF
TRBV7-2	TRBJ2-1	ASSLVASTRLRGEQF
TRBV9	TRBJ2-3	ASSVVGDRSTDTQY
TRBV19	TRBJ1-5	ASSGTAYSNQPQH
TRBV28	TRBJ1-1	ASSLGRENTEAF
TRBV7-8	TRBJ1-2	ASSPLQVSVGYT
TRBV3-1/TRBV3-2	TRBJ1-1	ASSIRGYMNTEAF
TRBV19	TRBJ1-5	ASSPPGQGYQPQH
TRBV5-6	TRBJ1-5	ASSFGHRSNQPQH
TRBV19	TRBJ1-6	ASSPPGQVYNSPLH
TRBV2	TRBJ2-1	ANRTGNEQF
TRBV5-6	TRBJ1-3	ASSPGTGAIGNTIY
TRBV11-3	TRBJ1-5	ASSLTQGLGNQPQH
TRBV4-3	TRBJ2-3	ASSQDGVAGHTDTQY
TRBV19	TRBJ1-4	ASHRGINEKLF
TRBV7-2	TRBJ1-1	ASGQTGPRTLSEAF
TRBV19	TRBJ1-5	ASSILGSNQPQH
TRBV29-1	TRBJ2-7	SVRGEGPYEQY
TRBV9	TRBJ2-1	ASSPLAGYNEQF
TRBV7-2	TRBJ1-1	ASTFGGGGAEAF
TRBV19	TRBJ2-3	ASSSQGSTDTQY
TRBV4-1	TRBJ2-1	ASSQGEVYNEQF
TRBV28	TRBJ2-1	ASSLSRQDEQF
TRBV5-6	TRBJ2-1	ASNRAGAQREQF
TRBV4-3	TRBJ2-5	ASSQSGNPTETQY